The T cell receptor (beta chain) under discussion was sequenced for a study of T cell repertoires in cytomegalovirus infection. Study overall: Indications came from public TCR beta signatures; they pointed to CMV infection and to a matching HLA type.

Notes on the study in general: The study found HLA-C-restricted CMV-specific TCR beta clonotypes dominating the ex vivo response. Cumulative public TCR beta family frequency identified CMV carriers with the relevant HLA.

Concerning this clonotype: Its specificity is not known.

TCRdb called the reads again in MiXCR, with one record for every CDR3 protein. There are 740,000 or so distinct CDR3 sequences in the sample; 35% to 45% occur only once, and 2.8% lies in the top ten. This TCR came from a human donor in good health (CMV status not recorded). Some clones in this sample may be carry-over from other donors' samples. Sequencing used PBMCs.

The CDR3 sequence: CASSAGTGATDTQYF. DNA for the CDR3: TGTGCCAGCAGTGCCGGGACAGGGGCCACAGATACGCAGTATTTT. The chain joins TRBV6-4 to TRBJ2-3; 10 nucleotides line up with TRBD1. The germline V gene encodes CDR1 MRHNA and CDR2 SNTAGT. The V and J ends lost 4 bases and 2 bases, in that order; junction bases with no gene match: 3. The CDR3 has 15 residues.